The clone carrying this T cell receptor beta chain was observed at least ten times. Its antigen is undetermined. The read comes to an end 3 residues before the CDR3 does, leaving the germline J gene to fill in the end. The entry originates in a study of T cell clonality in common variable immunodeficiency. Each donor provided about 4.5 to 9 ml of heparinized whole blood. Clones were read by immunoSEQ multiplex PCR, and TCRdb kept only the in-frame ones, dropping some. There are some 42,000 clones in the sample, none observed a single time. This CDR3 contains 14 residues. The germline CDR1 and CDR2 sequences are MNHNS and SASEGT. Regarding the study as a whole: Fewer deletions and N-nucleotide insertions were reportedly seen in common variable immunodeficiency TCR beta sequences.

The genes are TRBV6-1 and TRBJ1-5; D gene ambiguous. What was sequenced was peripheral blood mononuclear cells. The clonotype was recovered from a human donor with common variable immunodeficiency. The CDR3 region is CASSDLSGIYPQHF. The covered CDR3 bases are TGTGCCAGCAGTGACCTGAGCGGGATCTATCCC.